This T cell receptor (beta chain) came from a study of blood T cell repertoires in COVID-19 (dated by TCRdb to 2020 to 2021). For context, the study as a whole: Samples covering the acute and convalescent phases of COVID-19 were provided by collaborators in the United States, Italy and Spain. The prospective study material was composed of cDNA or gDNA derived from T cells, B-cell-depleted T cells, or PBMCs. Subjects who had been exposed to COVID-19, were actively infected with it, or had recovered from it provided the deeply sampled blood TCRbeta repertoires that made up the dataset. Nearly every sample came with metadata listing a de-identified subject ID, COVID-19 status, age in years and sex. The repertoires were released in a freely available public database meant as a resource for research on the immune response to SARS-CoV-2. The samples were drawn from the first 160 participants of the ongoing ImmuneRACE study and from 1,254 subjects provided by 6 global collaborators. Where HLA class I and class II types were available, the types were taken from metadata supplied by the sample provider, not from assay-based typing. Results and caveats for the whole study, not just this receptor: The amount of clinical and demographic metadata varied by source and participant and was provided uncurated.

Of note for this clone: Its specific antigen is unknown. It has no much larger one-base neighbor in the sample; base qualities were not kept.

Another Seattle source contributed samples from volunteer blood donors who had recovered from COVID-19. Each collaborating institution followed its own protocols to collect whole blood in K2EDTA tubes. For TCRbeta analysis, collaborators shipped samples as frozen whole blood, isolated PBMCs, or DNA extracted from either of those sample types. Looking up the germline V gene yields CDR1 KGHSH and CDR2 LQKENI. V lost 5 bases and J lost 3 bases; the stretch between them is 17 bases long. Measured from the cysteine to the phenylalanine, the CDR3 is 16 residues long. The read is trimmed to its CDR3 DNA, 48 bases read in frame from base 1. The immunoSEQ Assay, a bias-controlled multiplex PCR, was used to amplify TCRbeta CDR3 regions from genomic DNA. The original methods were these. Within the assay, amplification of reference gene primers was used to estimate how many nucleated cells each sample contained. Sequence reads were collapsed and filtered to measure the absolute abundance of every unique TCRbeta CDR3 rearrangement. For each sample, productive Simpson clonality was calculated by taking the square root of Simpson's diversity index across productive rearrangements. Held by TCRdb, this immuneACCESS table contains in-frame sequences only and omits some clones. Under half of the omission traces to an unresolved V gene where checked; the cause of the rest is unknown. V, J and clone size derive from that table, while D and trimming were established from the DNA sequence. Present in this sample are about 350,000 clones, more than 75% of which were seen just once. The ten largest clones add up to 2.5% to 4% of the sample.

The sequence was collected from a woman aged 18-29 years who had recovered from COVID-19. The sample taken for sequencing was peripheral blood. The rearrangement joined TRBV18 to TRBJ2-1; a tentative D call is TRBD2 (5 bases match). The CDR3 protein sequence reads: CASSVTLIRDYNEQFF. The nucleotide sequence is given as TGTGCCAGCTCAGTCACTTTGATCCGGGACTACAATGAGCAGTTCTTC.